This T cell receptor (beta chain) was observed in a study of T cell responses to AZD1222 COVID-19 vaccine (dated by TCRdb to the early 2020s). Describing the broader study: AZD1222 recipients with second doses at about 4 weeks or about 12 weeks were pooled, because spike-specific TCR depth and breadth did not differ between schedules. A total of about 230 trial participants underwent TCR sequencing, of whom about 200 received two doses of AZD1222 and about 25 received two doses of the MenACWY control vaccine. Enrollment into the trials was organized by age into subgroups of 18-55, 56-69 and 70-plus years, and those subgroups contained roughly 140, 27 and 60 TCR-sequenced participants, respectively. Paper-wide results and their limitations: A significant rise in spike-specific TCR breadth and depth was observed after two AZD1222 doses relative to day 0 and relative to MenACWY recipients. Reportedly, almost half of the unique spike-specific TCRs recognized epitopes lying outside the regions that are mutated in the B.1.351 and B.1.1.7 variants. In the small 56-69-year group, the increase in depth fell short of significance, most likely because of low power. The whole spike protein was spanned by vaccine-associated CD4 TCRs, and dominant responses were seen in regions 160-218 and 743-854. Participants were mostly white British, with more females than males. The authors suggested clonal diversity may have been underestimated. Only a handful of AZD1222 recipients were SARS-CoV-2 seropositive at baseline, limiting conclusions about previously exposed vaccinees. Because no day 14 peak-response samples were available, repertoires were characterized only after the peak T cell response.

In the paper's terms, the time point label means: baseline before first vaccination. Vaccinee samples were obtained from the UK trials COV001 and COV002, which included a single-blind randomized controlled phase 2/3 trial of AZD1222 (ChAdOx1 nCoV-19) in healthy adults. For TCRbeta chain sequencing, PBMC samples were collected from trial participants at day 0 and at day 28 after the second dose. Concerning this clone itself: It has no known antigen specificity. No base quality information exists; no much larger clone differs at one position.

The CDR3 regions of human TCRbeta chains were subjected to immunosequencing. The original methods were these. Repertoire TCRs were checked for matches against a reference library of SARS-CoV-2-specific TCRs that had been generated using the MIRA antigen-specificity platform. Breadth was defined as the fraction of unique TCRs that were SARS-CoV-2-associated, and depth was defined as the fraction of total T cells that were SARS-CoV-2-associated. Using the MIRA data, every spike-specific TCR was mapped to the spike region that the TCR reacted to and assigned to either a CD4 or a CD8 class. Log10-transformed breadth and depth values were compared by one-way ANOVA with Sidak's multiple comparisons tests. TCRdb took over this immuneACCESS table, retaining in-frame rearrangements with V and J assigned. Such tables are incomplete; in checked studies, under half of the missing clones stem from an unresolved V gene, and the remainder is unexplained. V and J calls and clone size come straight from that table; D and trimming were deduced from the DNA. This sample has more than 100,000 clones in its table, and approximately 90% of those were observed once. Together, the top ten hold 4.5% to 6% of the sample.

Cut back by 4 bases and 8 bases, the V and J ends lie 8 bases apart. Reading from cysteine to phenylalanine, the CDR3 counts 11 amino acids. Only the CDR3 DNA is retained, 33 bases long and in frame from the first base. The germline V gene provides CDR1 SNHLY and CDR2 FYNNEI. The specimen comprised peripheral blood, sampled on day 0 of AZD1222 vaccination. The TCR sequence derives from an adult in good health. The rearrangement joined TRBV2 to TRBJ1-2; TRBD1 is a weak D gene call, 6 bases matching. The nucleotide sequence reads as follows: TGTGCCAGCAGTGGTACAGGGGGCTACACCTTC. It specifies CASSGTGGYTF.